This T cell receptor beta chain was profiled in a study of T cell repertoires in cytomegalovirus infection. At the level of the study: HLA-B-restricted CMV epitopes that are well studied, plus recently identified HLA-C-restricted ones, were used by the study. A matching HLA type, together with CMV infection, was signaled by public TCR beta signatures.

TCRdb independently ran MiXCR on the reads; one entry per CDR3 protein. The data contain 70,000 or so distinct CDR3 sequences, less than 30% of them singletons. Note on this clonotype: What it binds is unknown.

V trimming: 5 bases; J trimming: 4 bases; junction bases outside the gene matches: 12. The germline gives CDR1 SGHDT, CDR2 YYEEEE. This CDR3 spans 15 amino acids. Study results and caveats: Pooled public TCR beta family frequency picked out CMV carriers with the relevant HLA.

This clonotype was sampled from a human donor in good health (CMV status not recorded). Some clones in this sample may be carry-over from other donors' samples. The chain is built from TRBV5-6 and TRBJ2-7; 7 nucleotides line up with TRBD1. The sample here was CD8+ T cells from cultured PBMCs, taken from culture after CMV antigen stimulation. CDR3 region: CASSPRLDRVYEQYF. The CDR3 bases are TGTGCCAGCAGTCCCCGGCTAGACAGGGTGTACGAGCAGTACTTC. The entire variable domain, with the rest obtained from reference TRBV5-6 and TRBJ2-7, is as follows: DAGVTQSPTHLIKTRGQQVTLRCSPKSGHDTVSWYQQALGQGPQFIFQYYEEEERQRGNFPDRFSGHQFPNYSSELNVNALLLGDSALYLCASSPRLDRVYEQYFGPGTRLTVT.